Below, 31 T cell receptor beta chains from the same sample are listed, as sequenced in a study of T-cell reconstitution after alpha-beta-depleted transplantation in children. Researchers prepared the TCRbeta library using unique molecular identifiers, the study reports. One entry per CDR3 protein results from TCRdb running MiXCR on the PCR reads. The sample lists over 150,000 distinct CDR3 sequences, approximately 6.9% occurring once. The sample in question was PBMCs, obtained before TCRalphabeta/CD19-depleted stem cell transplant. These receptors came from a boy younger than 10 with acute lymphoblastic leukemia, due to receive a stem cell transplant.

This clonotype came up a few times. This chain uses TRBV5-1 with TRBJ2-7, with D possibly being TRBD1 (5 bases). Trimming stripped 0 bases from V and 3 bases from J, with 10 bases between. This CDR3 region has 14 residues. Germline V gene lookup returns CDR1 SGHRS and CDR2 YFSETQ. The DNA of the CDR3 is TGCGCCAGCAGCTTGGGACAGACTTTCTACGAGCAGTACTTC. It is translated as CASSLGQTFYEQYF.

Details on this clonotype: Because it lacks the conserved phenylalanine or tryptophan at the end, this CDR3 is likely a read error. V is TRBV7-2 and J is TRBJ2-3; tentatively, D is TRBD2 (7 bases). CDR3 length equals 15 residues. Trimming stripped 7 bases from V and 4 bases from J, with 18 bases between. The germline CDR1 and CDR2 sequences are SGHTA and FQGNSA. CDR3 nucleotides: TGTGCCAGCACCCCCGTAGGGGGGAGGGCAGATACGCAGTATGTT. Translating gives CASTPVGGRADTQYV.

The sample holds many counts of this clonotype. This chain connects TRBV12-3 or TRBV12-4 to TRBJ2-3; no definite D call. The germline V and J ends were trimmed by 2 bases and 5 bases, with 17 bases remaining between them. CDR3 size: 16 residues. CDR3 sequence: CASSLSSPVGRDTQYF. DNA for the CDR3: TGTGCCAGCAGTTTATCCAGCCCTGTGGGAAGAGATACGCAGTATTTT.

This clonotype was seen many times. The chain couples TRBV12-3 or TRBV12-4 to TRBJ2-1; 9 bases match TRBD1. The CDR3 is 16 amino acids. V dropped 3 bases and J dropped 4; count of bases not matched to a gene: 7. CDR3 sequence reads: CASSFPQGAKYNEQFF. In DNA, the CDR3 is TGTGCCAGCAGTTTTCCACAGGGGGCGAAATACAATGAGCAGTTCTTC.

This clonotype was recorded at least ten times. The chain combines TRBV7-2 with TRBJ2-7, with a possible D match to TRBD1 (6 bases). With 1 base removed from V and 5 bases from J, the gap between germline ends came to 12 bases. CDR1 is SGHTA and CDR2 is FQGNSA in the germline V gene. This CDR3 has 14 amino acids. The CDR3 loop reads CASSLVLGAHEQYF. The CDR3 DNA reads as TGTGCCAGCAGCTTAGTTCTGGGGGCCCACGAGCAGTACTTC.

This clonotype was seen ten or more times. The chain has TRBV7-2 and TRBJ2-1, with 11 bases matching TRBD2. The ends lost 2 bases at V and 9 bases at J; junction bases unmatched: 12. CDR1 is SGHTA and CDR2 is FQGNSA in the germline V gene. The CDR3 is 17 residues long. CDR3 nucleotide sequence: TGTGCCAGCAGCTTAAGTTCTAGCGGGAGGAGCCGTAGTGAGCAGTTCTTC. As protein: CASSLSSSGRSRSEQFF.

This clonotype was counted at least ten times. This chain uses TRBV7-9 with TRBJ2-5, with D uncertain. V lost 0 bases and J 0 bases, leaving 11 bases between the germline ends. The CDR3 is 16 amino acids. Germline lookup yields CDR1 SEHNR and CDR2 FQNEAQ (reference sequence). CDR3 loop: CASSLASGRYQETQYF. In DNA form, the CDR3 reads TGTGCCAGCAGCTTAGCGTCGGGCAGGTACCAAGAGACCCAGTACTTC.

This clonotype was counted many times. V usage is TRBV2 and J usage is TRBJ2-1, with D unclear. Germline values: CDR1 SNHLY, CDR2 FYNNEI. The CDR3 totals 12 residues. Deletions cut 1 base from V and 7 bases from J, with 5 bases between. This chain's CDR3 is CASSEVRNEQFF. CDR3 coding DNA: TGTGCCAGCAGTGAAGTTAGAAATGAGCAGTTCTTC.

The V and J genes are TRBV30 and TRBJ2-4; D possibly matches TRBD1 or TRBD2 (5 bases each). The CDR3 spans 15 residues. Per germline, CDR1 GTSNPN and CDR2 SVGIG (reference sequence). Deletions cut 0 bases from V and 4 bases from J, with 13 bases between. The CDR3 bases are TGTGCCTGGAGTGTACGATCCAGGGAGAAAAACATTCAGTACTTC. Protein product: CAWSVRSREKNIQYF.

This clonotype was found many times. The chain carries TRBV5-5 and TRBJ2-3, with no clear D. Trimming shortened V by 2 bases and J by 2 bases, and 9 bases separated the two germline ends. Germline V gene data show CDR1 as SGHKS and CDR2 as YYEKEE (reference sequence). The CDR3 covers 14 residues. The CDR3 loop is CASSLVDYTDTQYF. CDR3 sequence (DNA): TGTGCCAGCAGCTTAGTAGATTACACAGATACGCAGTATTTT.

The sample holds a few counts of this clonotype. The chain is built from TRBV27 and TRBJ2-1; tentatively, D is TRBD2 (6 bases). Germline lookup yields CDR1 MNHEY and CDR2 SMNVEV (reference sequence). The V end was cut by 1 base, the J end by 10 bases, with 8 bases between. This CDR3 is 12 amino acids long. CDR3 residues: CASSLWGDEQFF. The CDR3 DNA reads as TGTGCCAGCAGTTTATGGGGGGACGAGCAGTTCTTC.

This clonotype was detected only a few times. This rearrangement joins TRBV7-9 to TRBJ2-1; 9 positions match TRBD2. The V segment lost 5 bases and the J segment 8 bases; nucleotides outside the gene matches: 16. The CDR3 runs to 17 residues. Per the germline V gene, CDR1 is SEHNR and CDR2 is FQNEAQ (reference sequence). The DNA of the CDR3 is TGTGCCAGCAGCCCGTACTTCTCGCTAGCGGGAATGCATGAGCAGTTCTTC. Translating it yields CASSPYFSLAGMHEQFF.

This clonotype was recorded many times. V gene TRBV28 combines with J gene TRBJ1-1, with D unclear. Germline V lookup: CDR1 MDHEN, CDR2 SYDVKM. The CDR3 sequence is 14 residues long. Between the trimmed V and J ends, which lost 2 bases and 4 bases, there was a span of 11 bases. Written as DNA, the CDR3 is TGTGCCAGCAGTTTAGGTCGGGTAGGCACTGAAGCTTTCTTT. Protein product: CASSLGRVGTEAFF. Supplemented by reference TRBV28 and TRBJ1-1, the full variable domain reads DVKVTQSSRYLVKRTGEKVFLECVQDMDHENMFWYRQDPGLGLRLIYFSYDVKMKEKGDIPEGYSVSREKKERFSLILESASTNQTSMYLCASSLGRVGTEAFFGQGTRLTVV.

The chain uses TRBV28 and TRBJ2-1; either TRBD1 or TRBD2 may fit D (6 bases each). The germline CDR1 and CDR2 sequences are MDHEN and SYDVKM. V lost 2 bases to trimming and J lost 7 bases, with 18 bases between them. This CDR3 is built from 16 residues. CDR3 nucleotides: TGTGCCAGCAGTTTAAAAAGGGGGGTCCTCACGAATGAGCAGTTCTTC. It translates to CASSLKRGVLTNEQFF.

V gene TRBV5-1 combines with J gene TRBJ2-7; D remains unclear. Deletions cut 5 bases from V and 4 bases from J, with 7 bases between. This CDR3 is built from 11 residues. Germline V CDR1 and CDR2: SGHRS, YFSETQ. The CDR3 loop reads CASRSEYEQYF. CDR3 DNA: TGCGCCAGCAGGTCGGAGTACGAGCAGTACTTC.

This clonotype has just a few counts. The chain is built from TRBV7-2 and TRBJ2-3; tentative D call: TRBD2 (5 bases). The CDR3 has 12 residues. Germline-derived CDR1 and CDR2 are SGHTA and FQGNSA. Trimming stripped 0 bases from V and 10 bases from J, with 8 bases between. DNA for the CDR3: TGTGCCAGCAGCTTAGCGAGGGCAGCGCAGTATTTT. Protein: CASSLARAAQYF.

There are many counts of this clonotype. V gene TRBV5-1 combines with J gene TRBJ2-6; D is uncertain. Germline V gene sequence: CDR1 SGHRS, CDR2 YFSETQ. The CDR3 is 16 residues long. The V end was cut by 0 bases, the J end by 7 bases, with 14 bases between. DNA for the CDR3: TGCGCCAGCAGCTTGGATGTGGGATCTAGAGCCAACGTCCTGACTTTC. This codes for CASSLDVGSRANVLTF.

In its sample, this clonotype was seen many times. The chain combines TRBV5-1 with TRBJ2-4; no clear D. Germline CDR1 SGHRS, CDR2 YFSETQ. This CDR3 is built from 11 residues. V gave up 4 bases and J gave up 8 bases, with 7 bases separating them. CDR3 region: CASSNQDIQYF. The CDR3, as DNA: TGCGCCAGCAGCAATCAAGACATTCAGTACTTC. The whole variable domain, remainder taken from reference TRBV5-1 and TRBJ2-4, is KAGVTQTPRYLIKTRGQQVTLSCSPISGHRSVSWYQQTPGQGLQFLFEYFSETQRNKGNFPGRFSGRQFSNSRSEMNVSTLELGDSALYLCASSNQDIQYFGAGTRLSVL.

In its sample, this clonotype was seen a few times. The CDR3, as DNA: TGTGCCAGCAGCTTAGGGGCAGGCCAGACAAATCAGCCCCAGCATTTT. Amino acid sequence: CASSLGAGQTNQPQHF. This chain connects TRBV7-8 to TRBJ1-5; D unclear. The CDR3 spans 16 residues. Germline loops: CDR1 SGHVS, CDR2 FQNEAQ. V shed 1 base and J shed 4 bases, with 14 bases lying between them.

This clonotype was seen many times. This chain links TRBV28 with TRBJ1-1, with D perhaps matching TRBD1 (5 bases). Trimming left V 8 bases short and J 1 base short, with 20 bases between. The CDR3 is 16 amino acids. Per germline, CDR1 MDHEN and CDR2 SYDVKM. CDR3 bases: TGTGCCAGCTCCAGTGCCTCGGGGCAGACGAACACTGAAGCTTTCTTT. It is translated as CASSSASGQTNTEAFF.

In its sample, this clonotype was seen many times. CDR3 protein: CASSLDLGGKAFF. In DNA, the CDR3 is TGCGCCAGCAGCTTGGACCTCGGGGGTAAGGCTTTCTTT. The V and J genes are TRBV5-1 and TRBJ1-1, with D possibly being TRBD1 (5 bases). CDR1 is SGHRS and CDR2 is YFSETQ in the germline V gene. V dropped 0 bases and J dropped 11 bases, with 14 bases sitting between them. The CDR3 is 13 residues long.

About this clonotype: A read error may be the cause here, since a much bigger clone is one base away. V usage is TRBV20-1 and J usage is TRBJ2-3, with unresolved D. Germline CDR1 reads DFQATT; CDR2 reads SNEGSKA (reference sequence). CDR3 length equals 11 residues. Here the CDR3 reads CIEVRRDTQYF. As DNA, the CDR3 is TGCATTGAGGTCCGTCGAGATACGCAGTATTTT.

This rearrangement joins TRBV5-1 to TRBJ2-2; TRBD1 is a possible D gene (6 bases). The CDR3 has 16 residues. The V gene's germline CDR1 is SGHRS and CDR2 YFSETQ. The germline V and J ends were trimmed by 4 bases and 1 base, with 14 bases remaining between them. The CDR3 region has the DNA TGCGCCAGCAGCACTCAGGGGCTGGAGAACACCGGGGAGCTGTTTTTT. This encodes CASSTQGLENTGELFF.

This chain joins TRBV7-2 and TRBJ2-7; perhaps TRBD1 as D (6 bases). There are 14 residues in the CDR3. V lost 1 base, J lost 0 bases, and 7 bases lay in between. Germline values: CDR1 SGHTA, CDR2 FQGNSA. The CDR3 nucleotides are TGTGCCAGCAGCTTAGGACAGGTCTCCTACGAGCAGTACTTC. It translates to CASSLGQVSYEQYF.

The sample holds a few counts of this clonotype. The V call is TRBV20-1, the J call TRBJ2-1, with TRBD2 matching 8 bases. The CDR3 is 18 amino acids. The V gene end was trimmed by 0 bases and the J gene end by 0 bases; junction bases not matched to a gene: 10. Germline values: CDR1 DFQATT, CDR2 SNEGSKA (reference sequence). CDR3 sequence: CSARDEAGGSSSYNEQFF. The CDR3 DNA reads as TGCAGTGCTAGAGATGAGGCGGGGGGCTCCAGCTCCTACAATGAGCAGTTCTTC.

This clonotype was observed at least ten times. The chain employs TRBV7-9 and TRBJ1-4; 8 nucleotides agree with TRBD1. The CDR3 runs to 15 residues. Losses at the gene ends were 3 bases for V and 5 bases for J; bases not matched to a gene: 5. Per germline, CDR1 SEHNR and CDR2 FQNEAQ (reference sequence). CDR3 sequence reads: CASSFADRANEKLFF. The DNA for the CDR3 is TGTGCCAGCAGCTTCGCGGACAGGGCAAATGAAAAACTGTTTTTT.

This clonotype was found a few times. The chain carries TRBV28 and TRBJ1-5; a weak D match, TRBD1 (5 bases). V was trimmed by 1 base and J by 7 bases, leaving 8 bases between them. Looked up from germline, CDR1 is MDHEN and CDR2 is SYDVKM. The CDR3 covers 13 residues. The CDR3 nucleotides are TGTGCCAGCAGTTTATTAGGGGAACAGCCCCAGCATTTT. This sequence encodes CASSLLGEQPQHF.

The V call is TRBV28, the J call TRBJ2-1, with 8 bases matching TRBD1. V dropped 10 bases and J dropped 3; count of bases not matched to a gene: 14. The CDR3 runs to 16 residues. Germline CDR1 and CDR2: MDHEN and SYDVKM. CDR3 nucleotides: TGTGCCATCTCGCCAGGGGGCTCTTTGAACTACAATGAGCAGTTCTTC. Its protein product is CAISPGGSLNYNEQFF.

This clonotype came up many times. The chain is built from TRBV4-3 and TRBJ1-3; D not resolved. This CDR3 has 16 amino acids. Germline-derived CDR1 and CDR2 are LGHNA and YSLEER. The germline V and J ends were trimmed by 0 bases and 4 bases, with 13 bases remaining between them. As DNA, the CDR3 is TGCGCCAGCAGCCAAGATTTATGGGAGCGAGGAAACACCATATATTTT. Translated: CASSQDLWERGNTIYF.

Ten or more counts support this clonotype. CDR3 coding DNA: TGCAGTGCGCTTGGGACTGCCACCCTCTCTGGAAACACCATATATTTT. As protein: CSALGTATLSGNTIYF. The gene calls are TRBV20-1 and TRBJ1-3; D may be TRBD1 (5 bases). CDR1 is DFQATT, CDR2 SNEGSKA, per germline (reference sequence). V lost 6 bases, J lost 0 bases, and 18 bases lay in between. The CDR3 covers 16 residues.

This clonotype has only a few counts. V is TRBV5-1 and J is TRBJ2-4; perhaps TRBD1 as D (6 bases). Trimming pared 2 bases from V and 3 bases from J, leaving 18 bases between. Germline assignment: CDR1 SGHRS and CDR2 YFSETQ. The CDR3 consists of 17 residues. The CDR3 DNA follows: TGCGCCAGCAGCTTTCAGGGGATTGGGGATGGCAAAAACATTCAGTACTTC. Amino acids: CASSFQGIGDGKNIQYF.